The present T cell receptor (beta chain) was sequenced within a study of blood T cell repertoires in COVID-19. The CDR3 runs to 16 residues. Germline V gene sequence: CDR1 SGHTA, CDR2 FQGNSA. Deletions cut 5 bases from V and 0 bases from J, with 15 bases between. TCRdb keeps only in-frame clones here, not all; method: immunoSEQ multiplex PCR. In the table there are roughly 200,000 clones, 75% to 80% of which are singletons. This receptor was identified in a woman in her forties or fifties with active or convalescent COVID-19. Sequences were obtained from peripheral blood. The chain has TRBV7-2 and TRBJ2-3; D is ambiguous. In nucleotides, the CDR3 is TGTGCCAGCAGCCCTGGATCTGCAGGTAGCACAGATACGCAGTATTTT. This gives the protein CASSPGSAGSTDTQYF.